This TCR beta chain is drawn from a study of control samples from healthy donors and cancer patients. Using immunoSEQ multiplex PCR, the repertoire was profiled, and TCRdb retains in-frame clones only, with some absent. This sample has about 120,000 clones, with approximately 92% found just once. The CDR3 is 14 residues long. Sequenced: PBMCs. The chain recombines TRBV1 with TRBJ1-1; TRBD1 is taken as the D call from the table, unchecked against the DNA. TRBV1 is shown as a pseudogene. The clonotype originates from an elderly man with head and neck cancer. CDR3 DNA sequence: TGCACCAGCAGCCAAGGGGCCACTAACACTGAAGCTTTCTTT. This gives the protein CTSSQGATNTEAFF.